This TCR beta chain was recorded in a study of response to subunit inactivated influenza vaccine. Study-wide findings and caveats: Researchers suggested that each seasonal influenza vaccination recruits few new T cells.

With 6 bases removed from V and 5 bases from J, the gap between germline ends came to 17 bases. From germline, CDR1 is MNHNS and CDR2 SASEGT. The CDR3 length is 14 residues. TCRdb independently ran MiXCR on the RT-PCR reads; one entry per CDR3 protein. The table lists hundreds of thousands of distinct CDR3 sequences, 6.5% to 8% of them singletons. This clonotype has at least ten counts. Its antigen is currently unknown. This sample comprised PBMCs from blood, obtained around 25 months after vaccination. This clonotype was obtained from a man in his fifties or sixties who received an inactivated influenza vaccine. The chain joins TRBV6-1 to TRBJ2-7; possibly TRBD2 for D (6 bases). CDR3: CASSLAQAGNEQYF. In DNA form, the CDR3 reads TGTGCCAGCAGCCTGGCACAGGCGGGGAACGAGCAGTACTTC.